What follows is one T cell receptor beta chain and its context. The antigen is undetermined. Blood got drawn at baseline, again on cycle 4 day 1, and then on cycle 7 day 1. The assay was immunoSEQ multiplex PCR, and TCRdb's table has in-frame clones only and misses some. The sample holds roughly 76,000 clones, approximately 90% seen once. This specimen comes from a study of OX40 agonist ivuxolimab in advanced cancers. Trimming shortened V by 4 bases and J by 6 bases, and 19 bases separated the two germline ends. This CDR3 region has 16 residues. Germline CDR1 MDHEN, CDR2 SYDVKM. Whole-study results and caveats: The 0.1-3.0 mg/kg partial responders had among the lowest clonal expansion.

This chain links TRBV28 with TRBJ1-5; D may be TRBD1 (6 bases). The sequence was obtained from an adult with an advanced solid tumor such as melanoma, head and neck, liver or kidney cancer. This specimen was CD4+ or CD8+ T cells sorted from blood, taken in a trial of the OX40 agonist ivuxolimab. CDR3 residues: CASSYQGNGNFQPQHF. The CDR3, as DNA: TGTGCCAGCAGTTACCAGGGGAATGGGAATTTTCAGCCCCAGCATTTT. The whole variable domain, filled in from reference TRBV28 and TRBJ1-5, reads DVKVTQSSRYLVKRTGEKVFLECVQDMDHENMFWYRQDPGLGLRLIYFSYDVKMKEKGDIPEGYSVSREKKERFSLILESASTNQTSMYLCASSYQGNGNFQPQHFGDGTRLSIL.